This T cell receptor beta chain was sequenced during a study of breast tumors, draining lymph nodes, adjacent tissues. Samples came from axillary lymph nodes draining the breast cancer. CDR3 length: 11 amino acids. V lost 3 bases and J 8 bases, leaving 6 bases between the germline ends. Looked up from germline, CDR1 is SGHAT and CDR2 is FQNNGV. There are many counts of this clonotype. Its antigen is undetermined. TCRdb independently ran MiXCR on the multiplex PCR reads; one entry per CDR3 protein. The sample lists about 89,000 distinct CDR3 sequences; over 25% were seen once. Study conclusions and caveats: Tumors had less TCR diversity than lymph nodes, more than nontumor tissue. Tumor T cell lymph node origin was a supported hypothesis, not proven. Luminal-like breast cancer showed significantly higher tumor–nontumor repertoire similarity than basal-like.

Input material: axillary lymph node tissue. The clonotype comes from a female donor with breast cancer. Some clones in this sample may be carry-over from other donors' samples. V gene TRBV11-2 combines with J gene TRBJ2-3; no definite D call. The CDR3 bases are TGTGCCAGCAGCTTTGGGTCTACGCAGTATTTT. Its protein product is CASSFGSTQYF. The variable domain in full, with the rest retrieved from reference TRBV11-2 and TRBJ2-3, is EAGVAQSPRYKIIEKRQSVAFWCNPISGHATLYWYQQILGQGPKLLIQFQNNGVVDDSQLPKDRFSAERLKGVDSTLKIQPAKLEDSAVYLCASSFGSTQYFGPGTRLTVL.